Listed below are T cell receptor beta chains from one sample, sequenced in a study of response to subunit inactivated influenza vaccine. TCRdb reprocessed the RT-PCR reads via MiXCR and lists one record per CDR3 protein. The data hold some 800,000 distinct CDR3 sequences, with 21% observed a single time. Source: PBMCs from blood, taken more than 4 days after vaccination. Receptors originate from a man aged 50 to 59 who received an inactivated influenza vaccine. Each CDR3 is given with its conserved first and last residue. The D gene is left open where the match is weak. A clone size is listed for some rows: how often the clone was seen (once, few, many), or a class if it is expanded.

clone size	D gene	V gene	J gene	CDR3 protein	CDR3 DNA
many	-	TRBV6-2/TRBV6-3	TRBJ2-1	CASSMGRIGQFF	TGTGCCAGCAGTATGGGTCGCATCGGGCAGTTCTTC
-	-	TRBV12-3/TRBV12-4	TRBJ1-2	CASSLFGVYGYTF	TGTGCCAGCAGTTTATTCGGGGTCTATGGCTACACCTTC
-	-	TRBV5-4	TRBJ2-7	CASSSPGAEQYF	TGTGCCAGCAGCTCACCGGGAGCCGAGCAGTACTTC
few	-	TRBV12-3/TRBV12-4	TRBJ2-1	CASGMGNEQFF	TGTGCCAGTGGGATGGGCAATGAGCAGTTCTTC
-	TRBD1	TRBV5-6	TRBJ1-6	CASSFRTGRNSPLHF	TGTGCCAGCAGCTTCCGGACAGGGAGGAATTCACCCCTCCACTTT
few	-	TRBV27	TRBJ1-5	CASSPDSFQPQHF	TGTGCCAGCAGCCCAGACAGTTTTCAGCCCCAGCATTTT
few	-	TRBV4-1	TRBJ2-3	CASSQVTRATDTQYF	TGCGCCAGCAGCCAAGTAACCCGGGCTACAGATACGCAGTATTTT
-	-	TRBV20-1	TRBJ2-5	CSARFAGAQETQYF	TGCAGTGCTAGATTCGCGGGCGCCCAAGAGACCCAGTACTTC
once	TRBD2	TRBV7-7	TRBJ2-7	CASSRLARHYEQYF	TGTGCCAGCAGCCGACTAGCCCGACACTACGAGCAGTACTTC
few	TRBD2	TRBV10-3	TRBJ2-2	CAISDRTSGGTGELFF	TGTGCCATCAGTGACAGGACTAGCGGAGGGACCGGGGAGCTGTTTTTT
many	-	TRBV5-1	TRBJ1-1	CASSLGDRNTEAFF	TGCGCCAGCAGCTTGGGCGACAGAAACACTGAAGCTTTCTTT
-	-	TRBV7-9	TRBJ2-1	CASSLETVYNEQFF	TGTGCCAGCAGCTTAGAGACAGTGTACAATGAGCAGTTCTTC
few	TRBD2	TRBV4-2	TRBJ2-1	CASSQVSGLAADEQFF	TGTGCCAGCAGCCAAGTATCTGGACTAGCTGCCGATGAGCAGTTCTTC
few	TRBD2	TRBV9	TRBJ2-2	CASSVSATSGTGELFF	TGTGCCAGCAGCGTAAGTGCGACTAGCGGGACCGGGGAGCTGTTTTTT
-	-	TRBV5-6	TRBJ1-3	CASSKDFLSGNTIYF	TGTGCCAGCAGCAAGGATTTCCTCTCTGGAAACACCATATATTTT
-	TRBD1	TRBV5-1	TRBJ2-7	CASSSSGTGAGEQYF	TGCGCCAGCAGCTCCTCCGGGACAGGGGCTGGAGAGCAGTACTTC
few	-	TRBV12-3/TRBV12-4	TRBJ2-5	CASSLAGSIGQETQYF	TGTGCCAGCAGTTTAGCCGGGAGCATAGGCCAAGAGACCCAGTACTTC
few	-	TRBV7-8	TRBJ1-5	CASSLESSRGNQPQHF	TGTGCCAGCAGCTTAGAATCGTCCAGGGGCAATCAGCCCCAGCATTTT
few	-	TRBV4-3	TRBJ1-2	CASSQEWRQNYGYTF	TGCGCCAGCAGCCAAGAATGGCGACAGAACTATGGCTACACCTTC
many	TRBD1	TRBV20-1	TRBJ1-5	CSAPGQPDQPQHF	TGCAGTGCTCCGGGACAGCCGGACCAGCCCCAGCATTTT
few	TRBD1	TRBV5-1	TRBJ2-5	CASSLGQGAVQETQYF	TGCGCCAGCAGCTTAGGACAGGGGGCGGTCCAAGAGACCCAGTACTTC
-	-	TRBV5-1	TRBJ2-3	CASRYSTDTQYF	TGCGCCAGCAGGTATAGCACAGATACGCAGTATTTT
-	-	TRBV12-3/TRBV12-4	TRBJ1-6	CASSDTGLYSPLHF	TGTGCCAGCAGCGACACAGGGCTTTATTCACCCCTCCACTTT
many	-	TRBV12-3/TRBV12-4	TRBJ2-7	CASTPPSSYEQYF	TGTGCCAGCACCCCTCCGTCGTCCTACGAGCAGTACTTC
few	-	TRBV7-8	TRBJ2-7	CASSLRRPEGPEQYF	TGTGCCAGCAGCCTAAGACGTCCCGAAGGGCCCGAGCAGTACTTC
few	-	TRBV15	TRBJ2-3	CATSRDLFGQLTDTQYF	TGTGCCACCAGCAGAGATCTCTTTGGACAGCTAACAGATACGCAGTATTTT
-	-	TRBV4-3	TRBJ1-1	CASSQGNLNTEAFF	TGCGCCAGCAGCCAAGGAAATTTGAACACTGAAGCTTTCTTT
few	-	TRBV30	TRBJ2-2	CAYSRGGSNTGELFF	TGTGCCTATTCTAGGGGGGGTTCGAACACCGGGGAGCTGTTTTTT
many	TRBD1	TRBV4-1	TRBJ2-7	CASSQDLDRLTSYEQYF	TGCGCCAGCAGCCAAGACTTGGACAGGCTGACATCCTACGAGCAGTACTTC
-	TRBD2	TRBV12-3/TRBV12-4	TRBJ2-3	CASSLRRPGLAGGSTDTQYF	TGTGCCAGCAGTTTAAGGCGCCCGGGACTAGCGGGGGGAAGCACAGATACGCAGTATTTT
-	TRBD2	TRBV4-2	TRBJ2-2	CASSQTPWGGTGELFF	TGTGCCAGCAGCCAAACGCCCTGGGGGGGCACCGGGGAGCTGTTTTTT
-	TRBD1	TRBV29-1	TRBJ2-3	CSAPPPRDREYTDTQYF	TGCAGCGCCCCCCCTCCCAGGGACAGGGAATACACAGATACGCAGTATTTT
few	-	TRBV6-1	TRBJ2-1	CASSDLGNSYNEQFF	TGTGCCAGCAGTGATCTCGGGAACTCCTACAATGAGCAGTTCTTC
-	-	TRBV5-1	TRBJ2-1	CASSSAGSPYNEQFF	TGCGCCAGCAGCTCGGCCGGGTCCCCCTACAATGAGCAGTTCTTC
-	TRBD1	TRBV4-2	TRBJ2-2	CASSQGDREAGELFF	TGTGCCAGCAGCCAAGGGGACAGGGAGGCCGGGGAGCTGTTTTTT
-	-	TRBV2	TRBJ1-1	CASVRDGNTEAFF	TGTGCCTCTGTCCGAGACGGGAACACTGAAGCTTTCTTT
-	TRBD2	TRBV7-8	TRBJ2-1	CASSFGSGRANEQFF	TGTGCCAGCAGCTTCGGTAGCGGGAGGGCAAATGAGCAGTTCTTC
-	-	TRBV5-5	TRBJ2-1	CASSLSIQAPDEQFF	TGTGCCAGCAGCCTCAGTATTCAGGCACCTGATGAGCAGTTCTTC
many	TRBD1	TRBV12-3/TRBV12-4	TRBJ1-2	CASSIGTDYGYTF	TGTGCCAGCAGTATAGGGACAGACTATGGCTACACCTTC
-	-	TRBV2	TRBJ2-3	CASTLPSRPDTQYF	TGTGCCAGCACCTTACCGTCACGGCCAGATACGCAGTATTTT
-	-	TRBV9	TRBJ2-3	CASSPRPISTDTQYF	TGTGCCAGCAGCCCCCGTCCAATTAGCACAGATACGCAGTATTTT
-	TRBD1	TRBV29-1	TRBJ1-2	CSVVGRRDSYGYTF	TGCAGCGTTGTCGGGCGCAGGGACAGCTATGGCTACACCTTC
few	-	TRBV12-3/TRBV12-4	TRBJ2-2	CASGRRVANTGELFF	TGTGCCAGCGGGCGGCGGGTCGCGAACACCGGGGAGCTGTTTTTT
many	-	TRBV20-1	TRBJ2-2	CSGRDFANTGELFF	TGCAGTGGGAGGGACTTCGCGAACACCGGGGAGCTGTTTTTT
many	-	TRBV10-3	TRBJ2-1	CAISESEWGSSNEQFF	TGTGCCATCAGTGAGTCGGAGTGGGGTTCGTCCAATGAGCAGTTCTTC
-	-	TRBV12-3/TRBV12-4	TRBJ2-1	CASSLVGLSSGYNEQFF	TGTGCCAGCAGTTTAGTGGGGCTTTCTTCGGGCTACAATGAGCAGTTCTTC
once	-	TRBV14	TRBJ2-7	CASSRHTAPFEQYF	TGTGCCAGCAGCCGACACACAGCCCCCTTCGAGCAGTACTTC
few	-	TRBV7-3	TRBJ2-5	CASSLFQGETQYF	TGTGCCAGCAGCTTATTTCAGGGGGAGACCCAGTACTTC
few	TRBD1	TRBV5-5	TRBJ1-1	CASSSGRDRSWGDTEAFF	TGTGCCAGCAGCTCAGGCCGGGACAGGTCCTGGGGGGACACTGAAGCTTTCTTT
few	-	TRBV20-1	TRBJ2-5	CSATIYAKGVEETQYF	TGCAGTGCTACAATCTACGCCAAGGGGGTGGAGGAGACCCAGTACTTC
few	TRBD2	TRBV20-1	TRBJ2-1	CSARKREDPYNEQFF	TGCAGTGCTAGGAAGCGGGAGGATCCCTACAATGAGCAGTTCTTC
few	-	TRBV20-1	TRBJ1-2	CSAQRGGYGYTF	TGCAGTGCTCAAAGAGGGGGGTATGGCTACACCTTC
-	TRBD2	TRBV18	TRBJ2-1	CASSPPQGGLNEQFF	TGTGCCAGCTCACCACCCCAGGGAGGGCTGAATGAGCAGTTCTTC
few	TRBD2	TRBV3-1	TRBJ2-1	CASSHLAGGYNEQFF	TGTGCCAGCAGCCACCTAGCGGGAGGTTACAATGAGCAGTTCTTC
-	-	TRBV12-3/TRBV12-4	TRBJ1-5	CDSSNPNQPQHF	TGTGACAGCAGTAATCCTAATCAGCCCCAGCATTTT
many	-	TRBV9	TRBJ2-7	CASSVGGEQVEQYF	TGTGCCAGCAGCGTAGGAGGGGAACAAGTCGAGCAGTACTTC